Following are 10 T cell receptor beta chains from one sample sequenced in a study of shared clonotypes between healthy human individuals. TCRdb's copy holds only in-frame clones and misses some; the assay was immunoSEQ multiplex PCR. The data show 450,000 to 500,000 clones, 81% seen once. The source material was PBMCs. The receptors derive from a woman aged 40 to 50 in good health. Some clones in this sample may be carry-over from other donors' samples.

J is TRBJ2-7 and V is TRBV15, with D perhaps matching TRBD1 (6 bases). In germline, CDR1 is LNHNV, CDR2 YYDKDF (reference sequence). V was clipped by 5 bases and J by 2 bases, with 13 bases between them. The CDR3 length is 14 residues. The CDR3 coding sequence is TGTGCCACCAGCGGGGTCAGGGGCACCTACGAGCAGTACTTC. This codes for CATSGVRGTYEQYF.

The J gene is TRBJ1-5, the V gene TRBV7-3; D gene unclear. CDR3 length equals 13 residues. Trimming shortened V by 1 base and J by 5 bases, and 6 bases separated the two germline ends. Looked up from germline, CDR1 is SGHTA and CDR2 is FQGTGA. This chain's CDR3 is CASSLNGDQPQHF. CDR3 sequence (DNA): TGTGCCAGCAGCTTAAACGGGGATCAGCCCCAGCATTTT.

This chain joins TRBV6-6 and TRBJ1-1; TRBD1 aligns across 7 bases. The length of the CDR3 is 14 residues. The ends lost 6 bases at V and 5 bases at J; junction bases unmatched: 9. Germline values: CDR1 MNHNY, CDR2 SVGAGI (reference sequence). For the CDR3, the DNA is TGTGCCAGCAGAATCGACAGGGTTGGTACTGAAGCTTTCTTT. Protein product: CASRIDRVGTEAFF.

The V gene is TRBV10-2, the J gene TRBJ1-1; tentatively, D is TRBD1 (5 bases). The V gene's germline CDR1 is WSHSY and CDR2 SAAADI. The V end was cut by 6 bases, the J end by 0 bases, with 8 bases between. The CDR3 has 13 residues. CDR3 sequence reads: CASSRGVNTEAFF. CDR3 coding DNA: TGCGCCAGCAGCCGGGGGGTGAACACTGAAGCTTTCTTT.

J is TRBJ1-2 and V is TRBV9; D ambiguous. CDR3 length: 13 residues. The germline V gene encodes CDR1 SGDLS and CDR2 YYNGEE. Trimming took 0 bases from V and 5 from J, leaving 8 bases between them. This CDR3 is CASSVVDAYGYTF. The CDR3 nucleotides read TGTGCCAGCAGCGTAGTTGACGCATATGGCTACACCTTC. The whole variable domain, filled in from reference TRBV9 and TRBJ1-2, reads DSGVTQTPKHLITATGQRVTLRCSPRSGDLSVYWYQQSLDQGLQFLIQYYNGEERAKGNILERFSAQQFPDLHSELNLSSLELGDSALYFCASSVVDAYGYTFGSGTRLTVV.

The rearrangement joins TRBV19 to TRBJ1-2; D may be TRBD1 (6 bases). The ends were cut back, 5 bases at V and 5 bases at J, with 21 bases in the middle. The CDR3 consists of 16 residues. The germline V gene has CDR1 LNHDA and CDR2 SQIVND (reference sequence). Written as DNA, the CDR3 is TGTGCCAGTAGTCCCGGACAGTTCGCTGCAAGATATGGCTACACCTTC. Protein product: CASSPGQFAARYGYTF.

Concerning this clone itself: A junction end diverges from the germline sequence, so it may reflect a read error. The chain has TRBV18 and TRBJ1-2; 10 positions agree with TRBD1. Germline V gene data show CDR1 as KGHSH and CDR2 as LQKENI. This CDR3 region has 17 residues. The CDR3 DNA reads as TGTGCCAGCTCGCCACAGCGACAGGGGGCTTCGAACTATGGCTACACCTTC. It codes for CASSPQRQGASNYGYTF. Supplemented by reference TRBV18 and TRBJ1-2, the full variable domain reads NAGVMQNPRHLVRRRGQEARLRCSPMKGHSHVYWYRQLPEEGLKFMVYLQKENIIDESGMPKERFSAEFPKEGPSILRIQQVVRGDSAAYFCASSPQRQGASNYGYTFGSGTRLTVV.

The J gene is TRBJ2-1, the V gene TRBV2; D ambiguous. Germline values: CDR1 SNHLY, CDR2 FYNNEI. Trimming left V 7 bases short and J 1 base short, with 8 bases between. This CDR3 has 13 amino acids. The CDR3 DNA reads TGTGCCAGCAAGGCGGCTTCCTACAATGAGCAGTTCTTC. Its translation: CASKAASYNEQFF. Full variable domain (outside the CDR3, taken from reference TRBV2 and TRBJ2-1): EPEVTQTPSHQVTQMGQEVILRCVPISNHLYFYWYRQILGQKVEFLVSFYNNEISEKSEIFDDQFSVERPDGSNFTLKIRSTKLEDSAMYFCASKAASYNEQFFGPGTRLTVL.

Comment on this clone: Only one base separates this from a far larger clonotype, so it likely reflects a read error. This chain links TRBV5-1 with TRBJ2-5; the D gene is possibly TRBD1 (5 bases). Trimming shortened V by 0 bases and J by 3 bases, and 9 bases separated the two germline ends. CDR3 length: 14 amino acids. Germline assignment: CDR1 SGHRS and CDR2 YFSETQ. This CDR3 is CASSLGRQKETQYF. The CDR3 DNA reads TGCGCCAGCAGCTTGGGGAGACAGAAAGAGACCCAGTACTTC.

The V gene is TRBV7-2, the J gene TRBJ2-5; a weak D match, TRBD2 (6 bases). Deletions cut 3 bases from V and 3 bases from J, with 11 bases between. There are 14 residues in the CDR3. CDR1 and CDR2 (germline): SGHTA, FQGNSA. This CDR3 is CASSLLASKETQYF. Written as DNA, the CDR3 is TGTGCCAGCAGCTTGCTAGCGTCAAAAGAGACCCAGTACTTC.